The T cell receptor (beta chain) under discussion was sequenced for a study of T cells in Graves' hyperthyroidism and ophthalmopathy. Whole-study results and caveats: Ophthalmopathy and stable hyperthyroidism were separated by a 13 V-J model.

CDR3 length: 15 amino acids. Germline-derived CDR1 and CDR2 are MNHEY and SMNVEV (reference sequence). V was pared by 6 bases and J by 4 bases, with 18 bases between. Reasons for excluding patients were uncontrolled infection, other autoimmune disease, pregnancy or lactation. Turning to this clonotype: The antigen is undetermined.

The investigators amplified TCR beta CDR3 regions from RNA transcripts. A first-round RT-PCR of the TCR CDR3 used the HTBI primer set. A single record per CDR3 protein comes from TCRdb applying MiXCR to the multiplex PCR reads. The sample carries some 570,000 distinct CDR3 sequences, 17% recorded once. The origin of this receptor is a woman under 30 with Graves' ophthalmopathy. Specimen: blood. V is TRBV27 and J is TRBJ1-1; D perhaps matches TRBD1 (5 bases). CDR3 region: CASSTRESRGTEAFF. CDR3 nucleotides: TGTGCCAGCAGCACTAGGGAGTCAAGGGGCACTGAAGCTTTCTTT.